The rows below give T cell receptor beta chains drawn from one sample of a study of T cells in Graves' hyperthyroidism and ophthalmopathy. TCRdb reprocessed the multiplex PCR reads via MiXCR and lists one record per CDR3 protein. The sample lists approximately 510,000 distinct CDR3 sequences; around 50% were seen once. Material for sequencing was peripheral blood or thyroid tissue (not recorded which). Source of these receptors: an adult woman with Graves' disease, either hyperthyroidism or ophthalmopathy (not recorded which). Both conserved end residues are part of each CDR3. A D gene is named only where the DNA matches it firmly. Clone size is not always given. Where it is, it says once, few, many or a class for expanded clones.

clone size,D gene,J gene,V gene,CDR3 protein,CDR3 DNA
many,-,TRBJ1-4,TRBV5-1,CASSRETRPTNEKLFF,TGCGCCAGCAGCCGGGAAACGAGACCAACTAATGAAAAACTGTTTTTT
-,-,TRBJ1-6,TRBV3-1,CASSQLRGVNSPLHF,TGTGCCAGCAGCCAATTGCGGGGGGTCAATTCACCCCTCCACTTT
-,-,TRBJ2-7,TRBV9,CASSEGQGTAYEQYF,TGTGCCAGCAGCGAAGGTCAGGGTACGGCTTACGAGCAGTACTTC
many,-,TRBJ1-2,TRBV5-1,CASSFDRGTNYGYTF,TGCGCCAGCAGCTTTGACCGGGGAACTAACTATGGCTACACCTTC
-,-,TRBJ2-7,TRBV29-1,CSVDENYEQYF,TGCAGCGTTGACGAAAACTACGAGCAGTACTTC
-,-,TRBJ2-7,TRBV29-1,CSVEVGRSYEQYF,TGCAGCGTTGAAGTGGGGAGATCCTACGAGCAGTACTTC
many,TRBD2,TRBJ2-7,TRBV7-2,CASRSERGGSYEQYF,TGTGCCAGCAGGAGCGAGCGGGGCGGCTCCTACGAGCAGTACTTC
-,-,TRBJ1-1,TRBV25-1,CASWEGKGTEAFF,TGTGCCAGCTGGGAAGGCAAAGGCACTGAAGCTTTCTTT
few,-,TRBJ2-7,TRBV7-9,CASSHRANSYEQYF,TGTGCCAGCAGCCACCGGGCCAACTCCTACGAGCAGTACTTC
-,-,TRBJ2-6,TRBV19,CASSITSSGANVLTF,TGTGCCAGTAGTATAACCAGCTCTGGGGCCAACGTCCTGACTTTC
-,-,TRBJ1-1,TRBV7-9,CASSPAGATEAFF,TGTGCCAGCAGCCCCGCGGGCGCCACTGAAGCTTTCTTT
-,-,TRBJ2-7,TRBV15,CATSERDVTYEQYF,TGTGCCACCAGTGAGAGAGACGTTACCTACGAGCAGTACTTC
-,-,TRBJ1-4,TRBV29-1,CSSGTDNEKLFF,TGCAGCTCCGGGACTGATAATGAAAAACTGTTTTTT
few,-,TRBJ1-1,TRBV29-1,CSGWVVNTEAFF,TGCAGCGGTTGGGTTGTGAACACTGAAGCTTTCTTT
few,-,TRBJ1-5,TRBV2,CASNQDRMNQPQHF,TGTGCCAGCAACCAAGACAGGATGAATCAGCCCCAGCATTTT
-,-,TRBJ2-7,TRBV10-1,CASSYSGGEDSYEQYF,TGTGCCAGCAGTTACTCGGGCGGGGAAGATTCATACGAGCAGTACTTC
once,-,TRBJ2-7,TRBV10-1,CASSEGLEGSIYEQYF,TGCGCCAGCAGTGAAGGGCTGGAGGGTTCGATTTACGAGCAGTACTTC
-,TRBD1,TRBJ2-5,TRBV25-1,CASSAHPGTGGYQETQYF,TGTGCCAGCAGTGCGCACCCCGGGACAGGGGGATACCAAGAGACCCAGTACTTC
-,-,TRBJ1-5,TRBV3-1,CASSPTGVRNQPQHF,TGTGCCAGCAGTCCGACCGGGGTACGGAATCAGCCCCAGCATTTT
many,TRBD1,TRBJ1-4,TRBV5-6,CASSLAGGTASPSLF,TGTGCCAGCAGCTTAGCGGGCGGGACAGCTAGTCCCTCCCTTTTT
-,TRBD1,TRBJ1-2,TRBV7-3,CASSERGTGWYGYTF,TGTGCCAGCAGCGAACGGGGGACAGGGTGGTATGGCTACACCTTC
many,-,TRBJ1-1,TRBV14,CASSQRWGQNTEAFF,TGTGCCAGCAGCCAAAGATGGGGACAGAACACTGAAGCTTTCTTT
-,-,TRBJ2-3,TRBV7-8,CASSLRTTGSTDTQYF,TGTGCCAGCAGCTTAAGGACTACAGGGAGCACAGATACGCAGTATTTT
-,-,TRBJ1-5,TRBV7-2,CASSRDRGKTQHF,TGTGCCAGCAGCCGAGACCGAGGGAAGACCCAGCATTTT
few,-,TRBJ1-3,TRBV4-2,CASSPPDVGNTIYF,TGTGCCAGCTCACCTCCGGACGTTGGAAACACCATATATTTT
-,-,TRBJ2-5,TRBV6-1,CASSEQWAQETQYF,TGTGCCAGCAGTGAACAGTGGGCGCAAGAGACCCAGTACTTC
-,-,TRBJ2-7,TRBV2,CANRWQGPYEQYF,TGTGCCAACAGGTGGCAGGGCCCCTACGAGCAGTACTTC
-,TRBD1,TRBJ1-1,TRBV7-4,CASSCHRGVNTEAFF,TGTGCCAGCAGCTGTCACAGGGGAGTGAACACTGAAGCTTTCTTT
-,-,TRBJ1-5,TRBV4-3,CASSQDWVSNQPQHF,TGCGCCAGCAGCCAAGATTGGGTTAGCAATCAGCCCCAGCATTTT
-,-,TRBJ2-7,TRBV19,CASSSSGAYEQYF,TGTGCCAGTAGTTCCAGCGGCGCCTACGAGCAGTACTTC
-,TRBD1,TRBJ1-1,TRBV30,CACHRQGGLNTEAFF,TGTGCCTGCCACCGACAGGGGGGGCTGAACACTGAAGCTTTCTTT
-,-,TRBJ2-1,TRBV2,CAIGGAEQFF,TGTGCCATCGGGGGAGCTGAGCAGTTCTTC
-,-,TRBJ1-2,TRBV12-3/TRBV12-4,CASRKQGGRGYTF,TGTGCCAGCAGAAAACAGGGAGGCCGTGGCTACACCTTC
-,TRBD2,TRBJ2-5,TRBV24-1,CAVGLAGRETQYF,TGTGCCGTTGGACTAGCGGGAAGGGAGACCCAGTACTTC
-,-,TRBJ2-5,TRBV6-5,CASRGPGATQYF,TGTGCCAGCAGGGGACCCGGGGCGACCCAGTACTTC
-,-,TRBJ1-1,TRBV2,CASGVGPGDAFF,TGTGCCAGCGGCGTGGGCCCAGGGGATGCTTTCTTT
few,-,TRBJ1-4,TRBV29-1,CSVGQGRGVELFF,TGCAGCGTTGGACAAGGGAGAGGTGTCGAACTGTTTTTT
once,TRBD1,TRBJ1-3,TRBV10-1,CASSEGTGGNTIYF,TGCGCCAGCAGTGAGGGGACAGGCGGGAACACCATATATTTT
-,TRBD1,TRBJ1-1,TRBV2,CASSETHDRGTTEAFF,TGTGCCAGCAGTGAAACACACGACAGGGGCACCACTGAAGCTTTCTTT
many,TRBD1,TRBJ1-5,TRBV20-1,CSAREARGQPQHF,TGCAGTGCTAGAGAGGCCAGGGGGCAGCCCCAGCATTTT
few,-,TRBJ2-7,TRBV6-5,CASSSGSLHPYEQYF,TGTGCCAGCAGTTCAGGGTCTTTGCACCCCTACGAGCAGTACTTC
few,TRBD2,TRBJ2-1,TRBV7-2,CASKVSGSSYNEQFF,TGTGCCAGCAAGGTTAGCGGGAGTTCCTACAATGAGCAGTTCTTC